This TCR beta chain was observed in a study of blood T cell repertoires in COVID-19. Looking at the study overall: Italy, Spain and the United States were the sources of the convalescent and acute COVID-19 samples. PBMCs, B-cell-depleted T cells, or T cells were the source of the cDNA or gDNA that made up the material.

Original processing notes: Amplified reference gene primers provided the basis for estimating nucleated cell counts. Produced via immunoSEQ multiplex PCR; TCRdb's table is partial and in-frame only. V, J and clone size are those of that table, while D and trimming were read from the DNA. This sample has about 300,000 clones, with just under 90% found just once. Enrolment of Seattle patients took place during active infection, and they were followed longitudinally. Specimen: peripheral blood. The TCR sequence derives from a woman aged 50 to 65 with COVID-19, enrolled during active disease.

The CDR3 DNA is TGTGCCAGCAGCAAATCAGAAATAGGAGGCACCGGGGAGCTGTTTTTT. Its translation is CASSKSEIGGTGELFF. V is TRBV2 and J is TRBJ2-2; maybe TRBD2 (5 bases). Germline lookup yields CDR1 SNHLY and CDR2 FYNNEI. The CDR3 extends over 16 amino acids. V was cut by 6 bases and J by 4 bases, with 18 bases left in between.